Listed below are T cell receptor beta chains from one sample, sequenced in a study of regulatory T cells in long-lasting Graves disease. TCRdb reprocessed the multiplex PCR reads via MiXCR and lists one record per CDR3 protein. The sample gives around 360,000 distinct CDR3 sequences, around 16% of which show up once; around 20% is in the top ten. These data were also reused for a study on T cells in Graves' hyperthyroidism and ophthalmopathy.

The sequencing here drew on peripheral blood mononuclear cells (PBMCs), taken at new diagnosis, from a patient treated with antithyroid drugs. All receptors come from a woman younger than 30 with Graves disease. The CDR3 runs from the conserved cysteine through the conserved F or W. Each record gives: clone size, J gene, V gene, D gene, CDR3 protein, CDR3 DNA. D genes are given only for firm matches. Only some rows state a clone size, as once, few, many or a class for expanded clones.

many TRBJ2-5 TRBV6-1 TRBD2 CASSGGLAGYQETQYF TGTGCCAGCAGTGGGGGACTAGCGGGTTACCAAGAGACCCAGTACTTC
- TRBJ1-6 TRBV11-1 - CASTRDTLKDNSPLHF TGTGCCAGTACCCGGGACACCTTAAAGGATAATTCACCCCTCCACTTT
many TRBJ2-1 TRBV24-1 TRBD1 CATSDLDRGPEQFF TGTGCCACCAGTGACCTGGACAGGGGACCTGAGCAGTTCTTC
few TRBJ2-4 TRBV12-3/TRBV12-4 TRBD2 CASNIGRVDIQYF TGTGCCAGCAACATCGGGAGGGTTGACATTCAGTACTTC
few TRBJ1-2 TRBV30 TRBD1 CAWSGRDRGLNGGYTF TGTGCCTGGAGTGGCCGGGACAGGGGGCTAAATGGAGGCTACACCTTC
- TRBJ2-3 TRBV5-1 - CASSVEINTDTQYF TGTGCCAGCAGCGTAGAAATAAACACAGATACGCAGTATTTT
many TRBJ2-7 TRBV24-1 - CATRGPGTRSPYEQYF TGTGCCACCAGGGGACCCGGGACCAGATCTCCCTACGAGCAGTACTTC
many TRBJ2-7 TRBV3-1 - CASSQRDYEQYF TGTGCCAGCAGCCAACGGGATTACGAGCAGTACTTC
many TRBJ2-2 TRBV7-3 - CASSPSRGAAGELFF TGTGCCAGCAGCCCATCCAGGGGCGCGGCGGGGGAGCTGTTTTTT
many TRBJ2-3 TRBV9 - CASSEEGGATDTQYF TGTGCCAGCAGCGAGGAGGGGGGAGCCACAGATACGCAGTATTTT
many TRBJ2-3 TRBV6-2/TRBV6-3 - CASSFLGVDTDTQYF TGTGCCAGCAGTTTTCTAGGGGTCGACACAGATACGCAGTATTTT
- TRBJ2-7 TRBV24-1 - CATSDYTPATSYEQYF TGTGCCACCAGTGATTACACTCCGGCAACCAGCTACGAGCAGTACTTC
many TRBJ2-3 TRBV7-3 - CASSISRDTDTQYF TGTGCCAGCAGCATTAGTCGCGACACAGATACGCAGTATTTT
few TRBJ2-5 TRBV2 TRBD2 CASSPVGLAGQETQYF TGTGCCAGCAGTCCTGTAGGACTAGCGGGACAAGAGACCCAGTACTTC
many TRBJ2-3 TRBV11-2 TRBD2 CASSLELAGTRERTDTQYF TGTGCCAGCAGCTTAGAACTAGCGGGCACCCGGGAACGCACAGATACGCAGTATTTT
many TRBJ2-1 TRBV9 TRBD1 CASSPDRGEQFF TGTGCCAGCAGCCCCGACAGGGGTGAGCAGTTCTTC
many TRBJ2-5 TRBV18 TRBD1 CASSIGTGQETQYF TGTGCCAGCTCCATCGGGACAGGCCAAGAGACCCAGTACTTC
- TRBJ2-7 TRBV11-3 TRBD2 CASSAAGTSGSGYEQYF TGTGCCAGCAGCGCCGCCGGGACTAGCGGGAGCGGGTACGAGCAGTACTTC
many TRBJ1-3 TRBV6-5 - CASSYGAGGISGNTIYF TGTGCCAGCAGTTATGGCGCGGGCGGGATCTCTGGAAACACCATATATTTT
many TRBJ2-7 TRBV6-1 TRBD1 CASSEMGQLGEQYF TGTGCCAGCAGTGAAATGGGACAGCTCGGCGAGCAGTACTTC
many TRBJ1-1 TRBV18 - CASSTLGTEAFF TGTGCCAGCTCAACCTTAGGAACTGAAGCTTTCTTT
few TRBJ2-2 TRBV5-4 TRBD2 CASSLGWTSGRHAGELFF TGTGCCAGCAGCTTGGGATGGACTAGCGGGAGACATGCCGGGGAGCTGTTTTTT
few TRBJ2-1 TRBV7-9 TRBD1 CASSPPSRGLWNEQFF TGTGCCAGCAGCCCCCCGAGCAGGGGGCTATGGAATGAGCAGTTCTTC
- TRBJ1-5 TRBV19 TRBD1 CASRDGQADQPQHF TGTGCCAGTAGGGACGGACAGGCGGATCAGCCCCAGCATTTT
- TRBJ1-3 TRBV16 - CASSPTTGTFGNTIYF TGTGCCAGCAGCCCGACAACCGGGACTTTTGGAAACACCATATATTTT
many TRBJ1-5 TRBV6-5 - CASSSTGIGNQPQHF TGTGCCAGCAGTTCCACAGGGATAGGCAATCAGCCCCAGCATTTT
many TRBJ2-1 TRBV2 TRBD2 CASSDNQLAGLGNEQFF TGTGCCAGCAGTGACAATCAGCTAGCGGGCCTGGGCAATGAGCAGTTCTTC
many TRBJ2-7 TRBV11-1 - CASSLVGGALGEQYF TGTGCCAGCAGCTTAGTCGGTGGAGCTTTGGGCGAGCAGTACTTC
many TRBJ1-2 TRBV7-8 TRBD1 CASSLGTGTYGYTF TGTGCCAGCAGCTTAGGGACAGGAACCTATGGCTACACCTTC
many TRBJ2-7 TRBV7-9 TRBD1 CASTTGSSYEQYF TGTGCCAGCACGACAGGGAGCTCCTACGAGCAGTACTTC
- TRBJ1-5 TRBV5-6 - CASSLSGVGNQPQHF TGTGCCAGCAGCTTGTCTGGGGTAGGGAATCAGCCCCAGCATTTT
many TRBJ2-1 TRBV30 - CAWSKSPSRDSYNEQFF TGTGCCTGGAGTAAAAGCCCCAGCCGAGACTCCTACAATGAGCAGTTCTTC
- TRBJ2-1 TRBV9 TRBD2 CASNQDLAGYNEQFF TGTGCCAGCAACCAAGACCTAGCGGGTTACAATGAGCAGTTCTTC
- TRBJ1-2 TRBV19 - CASRNPSGAYGYTF TGTGCCAGTAGAAACCCCTCGGGGGCCTATGGCTACACCTTC
- TRBJ2-3 TRBV11-2 TRBD1 CASSKNTGVTDTQYF TGTGCCAGCAGCAAAAACACAGGGGTCACAGATACGCAGTATTTT
few TRBJ2-3 TRBV6-2/TRBV6-3 TRBD1 CASRIQGADTQYF TGTGCCAGCAGAATACAGGGGGCGGATACGCAGTATTTT
- TRBJ1-1 TRBV29-1 - CSVQTGNTEAFF TGCAGCGTACAGACAGGGAACACTGAAGCTTTCTTT
- TRBJ1-5 TRBV18 TRBD1 CASSPGTASQPQHF TGTGCCAGCTCACCAGGGACAGCGAGTCAGCCCCAGCATTTT
few TRBJ2-7 TRBV6-1 TRBD1 CASTFTGTGESYEQYF TGTGCCAGCACTTTTACCGGGACAGGGGAGTCCTACGAGCAGTACTTC
many TRBJ2-3 TRBV5-1 TRBD2 CASSPGRGSGTDTQYF TGCGCCAGCAGTCCCGGTCGCGGGAGTGGCACAGATACGCAGTATTTT
- TRBJ1-1 TRBV28 TRBD1 CASSLRTGVTEAFF TGTGCCAGCAGTCTCCGGACAGGGGTTACTGAAGCTTTCTTT
many TRBJ2-3 TRBV15 - CATSRDYRATGLADTQYF TGTGCCACCAGCAGAGATTACCGGGCGACGGGGTTAGCGGATACGCAGTATTTT
- TRBJ1-1 TRBV19 TRBD1 CASSPDRGRAEAFF TGTGCCAGTAGCCCGGACAGGGGAAGGGCTGAAGCTTTCTTT
many TRBJ2-5 TRBV7-3 - CASSSRTQETQYF TGTGCCAGCAGCTCGAGGACCCAAGAGACCCAGTACTTC
many TRBJ2-1 TRBV5-1 TRBD2 CASSLLTSDTYNEQFF TGCGCCAGCAGCCTCCTGACTAGCGATACTTACAATGAGCAGTTCTTC
many TRBJ2-1 TRBV20-1 - CSARALGTRGNEQFF TGCAGTGCTAGAGCCCTCGGCACGAGGGGCAATGAGCAGTTCTTC
- TRBJ1-6 TRBV9 - CASSEGGAGGSPLHF TGTGCCAGCAGCGAAGGGGGGGCCGGTGGTTCACCCCTCCACTTT
few TRBJ1-1 TRBV29-1 TRBD1 CSVGGSRGRPTEAFF TGCAGCGTCGGGGGAAGTAGGGGGCGGCCCACTGAAGCTTTCTTT
- TRBJ1-1 TRBV19 TRBD1 CASRTGTENTEAFF TGTGCCAGTAGAACCGGGACAGAGAACACTGAAGCTTTCTTT
- TRBJ2-3 TRBV10-2 TRBD2 CATYRTRSPSDTQYF TGCGCCACCTATCGGACTAGATCCCCCTCCGATACGCAGTATTTT
many TRBJ2-5 TRBV6-2/TRBV6-3 - CASSHPGQGRTQYF TGTGCCAGCAGTCACCCTGGGCAGGGCCGGACCCAGTACTTC